What follows is one T cell receptor beta chain and its context. The target of this receptor is not known. Base qualities are not at hand, and no much larger clone is one base apart. The sample is drawn from a study of cytomegalovirus exposure and HLA in healthy donors (dated by TCRdb to between 2016 and 2019). A note on the overall study: According to an earlier analysis of 587 of the donors, 150 million to 200 million T cells yielded roughly 100 million unique TCR beta sequences and about 300 Gb of sequence data. An early release covering 550 to 650 HLA-typed donors comprised about 300 gigabases of sequencing data and tens of millions of unique TCR sequences. Of the roughly 400 genotyped donors, approximately 82% fell in the genetic ancestry cluster associated with self-reported Caucasian donors. The aim of the study was to test whether cataloging public T cell receptors could identify signatures of past pathogen exposure. The study used immunosequencing to profile the T cell repertoires of more than 650 subjects and linked those repertoires to cytomegalovirus serostatus. A separate validation cohort of over 95 different subjects was used in addition to the approximately 700-subject first cohort. To predict cytomegalovirus infection status, the study brought together high-throughput TCR immunosequencing, statistical association of individual TCRs with disease status, and machine learning. A later analysis re-examined previously published TCR beta repertoires from about 670 donors and added high-resolution HLA genotyping to investigate patterns of TCR occurrence. Rather than using new phenotypic data, the later analysis identified candidate immune exposures from TCR beta sequences and from how often those sequences occurred across donors. In an earlier analysis of 587 of the donors, high-throughput TCR beta sequencing was used to judge whether each TCR beta V gene segment behaved as functional or pseudogenic. Donor age, sex, ethnicity and CMV serostatus were compiled together with the repertoire data. A later genetic analysis used genome-wide SNP genotypes for about 55% of the 666 donors, treating that subset as a discovery cohort. Every discovery cohort repertoire had been produced on one sequencing platform. HLA typing included class I and class II loci at four-digit resolution. Typing coverage varied by locus: roughly 620-640 donors for A, B, C, DRB1 and DQB1; roughly 500 for DQA1; nearly 610 for DPA1; around 490 for DPB1. Because of strong linkage in the cohort, roughly five DR-DQ haplotypes were treated as single units for association and clustering. Across 300 to 400 genotyped donors of the cohort, an average of roughly 230,000 unique TCR beta nucleotide sequences per donor were sequenced, and 15% to 20% of those sequences were non-productive. On the study overall, not on this receptor specifically: A later analysis found that TCR association rates varied across HLA loci, with DRB1 alleles showing the most associated TCRs and HLA-C alleles the fewest. In a later analysis, most CMV-associated TCR beta chains were found to appear HLA-restricted, with HLA associations seemingly driven largely by CMV exposure. Only TCR beta chains were sequenced in this cohort, and the absence of alpha or paired-chain data limited detectable features. An association between a missense DCLRE1C variant and V-gene and J-gene trimming of TCR beta chains was found in a later genetic analysis and replicated in an independent cohort. Over 15 rarely observed V segments, including chromosome 9 orphons, were excluded from the earlier analysis of about 500 of the donors because counts were too low. According to a later analysis, parvovirus B19, influenza, CMV and Epstein-Barr virus appeared linked to several top co-occurrence clusters. Because the 87-base-pair reads could not distinguish some IMGT-functional V segments, including TRBV6-2 and TRBV6-3, those segments were excluded. A group of highly shared sequence variants was considered likely to be a technical artifact of the sequencing pipeline. A total of 150 or so TCR beta chains were listed by the study as associated with cytomegalovirus. According to the authors, the approach could potentially be generalized to other disease states and immunological phenotypes. The presence/absence analyses assumed that sequencing depth was roughly uniform across donors, and that assumption may not be true. In a later analysis, HLA-associated TCR beta chains were found to be more clonally expanded and to have lower generation probabilities than equally common non-associated chains. The classifier was reported to diagnose cytomegalovirus status with high specificity and sensitivity in both the original and validation cohorts. Because HLA typing was unavailable for some donors at each locus, only the typed subset was used in association tests. According to a later genetic analysis, donors in an Asian-associated ancestry cluster had fewer N-insertions in productive TCRs than the approximately 670-donor mean. In an earlier analysis of about 550 of the donors, most TCR beta V segments were observed in productive rearrangements about 87% or about 30% of the time, broadly matching IMGT annotations. In vitro tests confirmed that a few of the cytomegalovirus-associated TCR beta chains recognize cytomegalovirus antigens. A further reported finding was that TCR beta sequences accurately predicted the HLA-A and HLA-B alleles for most subjects in the first cohort. Across donors, most TCR sequences were observed very rarely, whereas some public TCRs were present in many individuals. A later analysis associated about 17,000 TCR beta sequences with specific HLA alleles at a false discovery rate of 0.05. When HLA alleles, especially DR and DQ, strongly co-occurred, TCR associations were difficult to assign to individual alleles. Correlated functional status among segregating V segments might reflect linkage disequilibrium, but an unknown experimental factor could not be ruled out. CMV serostatus was the only immune exposure information available for the cohort.

Germline trimming: 4 bases from V, 9 bases from J; junction bases outside gene matches: 4. The germline V gene provides CDR1 MGHDK and CDR2 SYGVNS. The CDR3, cysteine through phenylalanine, is 14 amino acids long. Kept here is only the CDR3 DNA, which spans 42 bases and is read in frame from base 1. Library preparation was by the immunoSEQ multiplex PCR assay. The multiplex PCR relied on a mix of 60 forward primers for TCR Vbeta segments and 13 reverse primers for TCR Jbeta segments. Amplification of the CDR3 region of rearranged TCR beta genes was performed with a multiplex PCR assay on genomic DNA. The amplified TCR beta libraries were sequenced on the Illumina HiSeq System as 87-base-pair reads. The original methods were these. A later analysis tallied around 80 million unique TCR beta chains across the 666 repertoires, and about 10 million of those chains were shared by two or more donors. Raw reads were error-corrected and collapsed into unique sequences by a nearest-neighbor algorithm in which closely related sequences were merged to remove PCR and sequencing errors. To assign V, D and J gene segments, CDR3 sequences were aligned to IMGT reference sequences. For a sequence to be retained, a match of at least six nucleotides to both a V gene segment and a J gene segment was required. Rearrangements were called productive when the CDR3 lacked stop codons and stayed in frame with V and J; all others were non-productive. CDR3 was defined according to IMGT convention as the region running from the second conserved V-encoded cysteine to the conserved J-encoded phenylalanine. Sequences without an unambiguous match to a single V gene segment were excluded from the earlier analysis of about 640 of the donors. An earlier analysis of 587 of the donors classified V segments as functional when productive rearrangements were above 56.7% and as segregating when the standard deviation between donors was above 5%. A statistical classification framework was built to diagnose cytomegalovirus status from the catalog of TCR beta chain sequences. V and J gene assignment, in a later analysis, came from comparing TCR nucleotide sequences with IMGT/GENE-DB human TR gene sequences. The TCRdist pipeline was used in a later analysis to assign CDR3 sequences and most-parsimonious VDJ recombination scenarios. In a later analysis, each TCR beta chain was defined by its CDR3 amino acid sequence together with its V-gene family, and reads lacking a unique V-gene family were excluded. To address suspected cross-contamination and a sequencing artifact, a later analysis removed a few hundred highly shared, low-generation-probability nucleotide sequences. In a later analysis, a clonal expansion index was calculated for each public chain from normalized within-repertoire ranks of inferred template counts. A later analysis computed generation probabilities with a VDJ recombination model fitted to out-of-frame rearrangements, and checked the results against IGoR. In a later analysis, TCR-TCR, TCR-HLA and TCR-CMV co-occurrence was scored with hypergeometric tests, and a repertoire-size bias correction was applied to TCR pairs. To estimate false discovery rates, a later analysis permuted the HLA or CMV assignments 20 times. A later analysis grouped co-occurring TCRs with DBSCAN, adding TCRdist sequence similarity when clustering within HLA-allele-positive subsets. Co-occurrence clustering excluded repertoires with fewer than 30,000 or more than 120,000 public chains, plus five with anomalous nucleotide sharing. The clones in this table, taken by TCRdb from immuneACCESS, are in-frame only. Not every clone is retained; where verified, under half of the shortfall comes from an unresolved V gene, and the cause of the rest is unknown. V, J and clone size derive from that table, while D and trimming were established from the DNA sequence. This sample lists some 180,000 clones; more than 75% were detected once. Around 0.21% of the sample goes to the ten largest clones.

The cohort comprised 710 or so healthy bone marrow donors. At the time of sampling, all cohort members were nominally healthy, though unrecorded immune exposures were likely present. The donor tested CMV seronegative and was one of the 352 seronegative cohort members. Each donor provided a peripheral blood sample, and peripheral blood mononuclear cells were used for TCR beta sequencing. Genomic DNA extraction from the blood cell samples was performed with the Qiagen DNeasy Blood Extraction Kit. The sequenced material came from PBMCs. The clonotype originates from a girl in the first two years of life in good health and CMV-seronegative. In this chain, TRBV25-1 is recombined with TRBJ1-6; TRBD1 matches 9 bases in the middle. The CDR3 in this case is CASSATGGTSPLHF. DNA sequence: TGTGCCAGCAGTGCGACAGGGGGTACTTCACCCCTCCACTTT.